The next 31 T cell receptor beta chains were all read from a single sample in a study of beta chain features in type 1 diabetes. Every bit of the isolated RNA underwent reverse transcription, so sequencing read expressed TCRB transcripts. This table comes from immunoSEQ multiplex PCR, and its TCRdb copy is limited to in-frame clones, with some not included. The table has about 160,000 clones, about 7.3% seen once. Sequenced material: central memory CD4+ T cells from blood. The receptors shown here come from a man between 18 and 35 years old in good health.

The chain is built from TRBV11-2 and TRBJ2-6; 10 nucleotides match TRBD2. The CDR3 runs to 18 residues. Per germline, CDR1 SGHAT and CDR2 FQNNGV. J gave up 0 bases and V 7 bases, and 9 bases lay outside the gene matches. CDR3 in DNA: TGTGCCAGCATCCCTACTAGCGGGGCCGTCTCTGGGGCCAACGTCCTGACTTTC. Residues: CASIPTSGAVSGANVLTF.

V usage is TRBV7-3 and J usage is TRBJ1-5; 10 nucleotides line up with TRBD1. In germline, CDR1 is SGHTA, CDR2 FQGTGA. The CDR3 has 16 amino acids. V lost 6 bases, J lost 6 bases, and 11 bases stayed unmatched. This chain's CDR3 is CASSRKDRGQGQPQHF. Here the CDR3 DNA reads TGTGCCAGCAGTCGAAAAGACAGGGGGCAAGGTCAGCCCCAGCATTTT.

This clone has a handful of counts. The V call is TRBV14, the J call TRBJ1-4, with D uncertain. Trimming stripped 0 bases from V and 10 bases from J, with 15 bases between. CDR1 is SGHDN, CDR2 FVKESK, per germline. This CDR3 has 15 residues. DNA for the CDR3: TGTGCCAGCAGCCAAGATCGCGGAGGGTGGGGAAAACTGTTTTTT. Protein sequence: CASSQDRGGWGKLFF.

This sequence joins TRBV7-9 and TRBJ2-7; 10 bases agree with TRBD2. V lost 4 bases, J lost 0 bases, and 3 bases stayed unmatched. The CDR3 has 15 residues. Germline CDR1 SEHNR, CDR2 FQNEAQ (reference sequence). The CDR3 region has the DNA TGTGCCAGCAGCTACTTAGCGGGGGGCTCCTACGAGCAGTACTTC. This encodes CASSYLAGGSYEQYF.

The chain combines TRBV7-2 with TRBJ1-5; 8 bases are a match to TRBD1. J was trimmed by 4 bases and V by 6 bases; bases with no gene match: 8. The CDR3 extends over 15 amino acids. Per germline, CDR1 SGHTA and CDR2 FQGNSA. The CDR3 region is CASSWQGAKNQPQHF. The CDR3 nucleotides are TGTGCCAGCAGTTGGCAGGGGGCGAAGAATCAGCCCCAGCATTTT. Full variable domain (missing parts from reference TRBV7-2 and TRBJ1-5): GAGVSQSPSNKVTEKGKDVELRCDPISGHTALYWYRQSLGQGLEFLIYFQGNSAPDKSGLPSDRFSAERTGGSVSTLTIQRTQQEDSAVYLCASSWQGAKNQPQHFGDGTRLSIL.

V usage is TRBV7-9 and J usage is TRBJ2-6, with D hard to call. The CDR3 totals 16 residues. V was trimmed by 1 base and J by 4 bases, leaving 11 bases between them. The germline V gene encodes CDR1 SEHNR and CDR2 FQNEAQ (reference sequence). The CDR3 DNA reads TGTGCCAGCAGCTTAGGGGCAATCACAGGGGCCAACGTCCTGACTTTC. It translates to CASSLGAITGANVLTF.

CDR3 in amino acids: CASSRDGNTEAFF. The CDR3 DNA reads as TGTGCCAGCTCTCGGGATGGGAACACTGAAGCTTTCTTT. The genes are TRBV6-1 and TRBJ1-1; the D is unclear. The CDR3 covers 13 residues. Looked up from germline, CDR1 is MNHNS and CDR2 is SASEGT. V was pared by 8 bases and J by 1 base, with 11 bases between.

The gene calls are TRBV18 and TRBJ1-1; D is unresolved. In germline, CDR1 is KGHSH, CDR2 LQKENI. Trimming left V 1 base short and J 1 base short, with 4 bases between. The CDR3 consists of 13 residues. This CDR3 reads CASSPRGNTEAFF. For the CDR3, the DNA is TGTGCCAGCTCACCACGAGGGAACACTGAAGCTTTCTTT.

This clone has only a few counts. The gene calls are TRBV30 and TRBJ1-5; D not certain. The CDR3 spans 13 residues. The V and J ends lost 4 bases and 0 bases respectively, with 7 bases between them. Germline loops: CDR1 GTSNPN, CDR2 SVGIG (reference sequence). CDR3 DNA sequence: TGTGCCTGGAAAGGGAGTAGCAATCAGCCCCAGCATTTT. Protein sequence: CAWKGSSNQPQHF. Filled out from reference TRBV30 and TRBJ1-5, the complete variable domain reads SQTIHQWPATLVQPVGSPLSLECTVEGTSNPNLYWYRQAAGRGLQLLFYSVGIGQISSEVPQNLSASRPQDRQFILSSKKLLLSDSGFYLCAWKGSSNQPQHFGDGTRLSIL.

The J gene is TRBJ1-2, the V gene TRBV19; 7 nucleotides agree with TRBD1. Per the germline V gene, CDR1 is LNHDA and CDR2 is SQIVND (reference sequence). The CDR3 spans 15 residues. Trimming took 2 bases from V and 8 from J; bases not matched to a gene: 11. DNA of the CDR3: TGTGCCAGTAGTATATTCGACAGGGTAAGGGAAGGCTACACCTTC. Encoded protein: CASSIFDRVREGYTF.

This chain connects TRBV30 to TRBJ1-2; possibly TRBD1 for D (6 bases). V was cut by 1 base and J by 7 bases, with 19 bases left in between. The CDR3 contains 15 residues. The V gene's germline CDR1 is GTSNPN and CDR2 SVGIG (reference sequence). The CDR3 coding sequence is TGTGCCTGGAGTGCAGAGGGAGGGGGGAGGCTTGGCTACACCTTC. This encodes CAWSAEGGGRLGYTF. The full variable domain, in which reference TRBV30 and TRBJ1-2 provide the parts outside the CDR3, is SQTIHQWPATLVQPVGSPLSLECTVEGTSNPNLYWYRQAAGRGLQLLFYSVGIGQISSEVPQNLSASRPQDRQFILSSKKLLLSDSGFYLCAWSAEGGGRLGYTFGSGTRLTVV.

This clone turned up a few times. This sequence joins TRBV5-4 and TRBJ2-5; 9 nucleotides match TRBD1. The CDR3 covers 14 residues. Germline trimming cut 5 bases from V and 1 base from J; bases unmatched to any gene: 3. The germline CDR1 and CDR2 sequences are SGHNT and YYREEE (reference sequence). CDR3 loop: CASRGQGSQETQYF. As DNA, the CDR3 is TGTGCCAGCAGAGGACAGGGGTCCCAAGAGACCCAGTACTTC.

V gene TRBV18 combines with J gene TRBJ2-7, with D possibly matching TRBD1 (5 bases). Germline CDR1 is KGHSH and CDR2 is LQKENI. Trimming pared 1 base from V and 5 bases from J, leaving 9 bases between. This CDR3 region has 13 residues. The DNA for the CDR3 is TGTGCCAGCTCACCACGACAGTCTCACGAGCAGTACTTC. Protein sequence: CASSPRQSHEQYF.

The chain is built from TRBV6-1 and TRBJ2-5; TRBD1 aligns across 11 bases. This CDR3 spans 15 amino acids. Germline CDR1 is MNHNS and CDR2 is SASEGT. V gave up 6 bases and J gave up 4 bases; unmatched junction bases: 7. Written as DNA, the CDR3 is TGTGCCAGCAGCAGGACAGGGGGCGTAGGAGAGACCCAGTACTTC. Encoded protein: CASSRTGGVGETQYF.

The table lists this clone with a few counts. The J gene is TRBJ1-5, the V gene TRBV9, with D perhaps TRBD1 (5 bases). The CDR3 is 13 residues long. V was trimmed by 2 bases and J by 13 bases, leaving 16 bases between them. Germline-derived CDR1 and CDR2 are SGDLS and YYNGEE. CDR3 sequence reads: CASSVSNQGYQHF. CDR3 bases: TGTGCCAGCAGCGTCAGCAACCAGGGTTATCAGCATTTT.

This clone appeared a few times. The chain is built from TRBV7-3 and TRBJ2-1; 8 nucleotides line up with TRBD2. The trim removed 7 bases at V and 7 bases at J, leaving 6 bases unmatched. The germline CDR1 and CDR2 sequences are SGHTA and FQGTGA. The CDR3 consists of 13 residues. The CDR3: CASMSGGRNEQFF. CDR3 in DNA: TGTGCCAGCATGTCGGGGGGGAGGAATGAGCAGTTCTTC.

In its sample, this clone was seen many times. The chain combines TRBV10-3 with TRBJ2-1; a weak D match, TRBD2 (5 bases). CDR1 is ENHRY, CDR2 SYGVKD, per germline. This CDR3 spans 12 amino acids. The V and J ends lost 3 bases and 9 bases respectively, with 9 bases between them. CDR3 protein: CAISESGTEQFF. DNA of the CDR3: TGTGCCATCAGTGAAAGCGGCACTGAGCAGTTCTTC.

This chain connects TRBV5-6 to TRBJ1-5; 10 bases match TRBD1. The germline CDR1 and CDR2 sequences are SGHDT and YYEEEE. The CDR3 sequence is 14 residues long. V dropped 4 bases and J dropped 6; count of bases not matched to a gene: 4. The CDR3 reads CASSRTGGSQPQHF. CDR3 in DNA: TGTGCCAGCAGCAGGACAGGGGGAAGTCAGCCCCAGCATTTT.

This clone was counted only a few times. V usage is TRBV28 and J usage is TRBJ2-7; 7 nucleotides agree with TRBD1. The CDR3 totals 14 residues. V dropped 6 bases and J dropped 5; count of bases not matched to a gene: 10. CDR1 is MDHEN and CDR2 is SYDVKM in the germline V gene. CDR3 sequence: CASRTDRVYHEQYF. In DNA, the CDR3 is TGTGCCAGCAGGACTGACAGGGTTTACCACGAGCAGTACTTC.

The sample holds a few counts of this clone. The rearrangement joins TRBV28 to TRBJ1-1; the match to TRBD1 covers 8 bases. Unmatched junction bases numbered 8, after V lost 6 bases and J lost 2 bases. The germline CDR1 and CDR2 sequences are MDHEN and SYDVKM. The length of the CDR3 is 15 residues. CDR3 amino acids: CASRTYRGFNTEAFF. The CDR3 DNA sequence: TGTGCCAGCAGGACCTACAGGGGGTTCAACACTGAAGCTTTCTTT.

In its sample, this clone was seen a few times. The V call is TRBV7-9, the J call TRBJ2-3, with 7 bases aligning to TRBD2. The V segment lost 8 bases and the J segment 2 bases; nucleotides outside the gene matches: 16. The CDR3 sequence is 17 residues long. Germline-derived CDR1 and CDR2 are SEHNR and FQNEAQ (reference sequence). CDR3 in amino acids: CASGGISPGLITDTQYF. The CDR3 region has the DNA TGTGCCAGCGGGGGGATATCCCCGGGACTAATCACAGATACGCAGTATTTT.

The V gene is TRBV2, the J gene TRBJ2-7; TRBD1 aligns across 7 bases. The ends lost 6 bases at V and 6 bases at J; junction bases unmatched: 8. The CDR3 is 13 residues long. Germline loops: CDR1 SNHLY, CDR2 FYNNEI. The CDR3 nucleotides read TGTGCCAGCAGGGTAGACAGGGAAGGCGAGCAGTACTTC. Amino acid sequence: CASRVDREGEQYF.

The V call is TRBV2, the J call TRBJ1-1; a weak D match, TRBD1 (5 bases). CDR1 SNHLY and CDR2 FYNNEI come from the germline V gene. There are 13 residues in the CDR3. Trimming cost V 8 bases and J 0 bases, with 10 bases left between them. The CDR3 here is CASAGRLNTEAFF. In nucleotides, the CDR3 is TGTGCCAGCGCGGGGCGGCTGAACACTGAAGCTTTCTTT.

The table lists this clone with a few counts. The chain uses TRBV7-3 and TRBJ2-1; D perhaps matches TRBD1 (6 bases). The CDR3 has 13 residues. V was shortened by 8 bases and J by 7 bases, with 15 bases between the two germline ends. The germline V gene has CDR1 SGHTA and CDR2 FQGTGA. This CDR3 is CASGAGVRNEQFF. CDR3 in DNA: TGTGCCAGCGGGGCAGGGGTGAGGAATGAGCAGTTCTTC.

The V and J genes are TRBV11-2 and TRBJ1-2; D call uncertain. Germline V gene sequence: CDR1 SGHAT, CDR2 FQNNGV. This CDR3 contains 14 residues. V was trimmed by 7 bases and J by 4 bases, leaving 16 bases between them. CDR3: CASTGLGEVYGYTF. The CDR3 bases are TGTGCCAGCACCGGCCTCGGGGAAGTCTATGGCTACACCTTC. The variable domain in full, with the rest retrieved from reference TRBV11-2 and TRBJ1-2, is EAGVAQSPRYKIIEKRQSVAFWCNPISGHATLYWYQQILGQGPKLLIQFQNNGVVDDSQLPKDRFSAERLKGVDSTLKIQPAKLEDSAVYLCASTGLGEVYGYTFGSGTRLTVV.

This chain uses TRBV27 with TRBJ1-4, with D possibly TRBD1 on 6 matching bases. V dropped 4 bases and J dropped 5 bases, with 11 bases sitting between them. CDR1 is MNHEY and CDR2 is SMNVEV in the germline V gene (reference sequence). The CDR3 sequence is 14 residues long. The CDR3 DNA reads as TGTGCCAGCAGTTCTCAGGGGATGAATGAAAAACTGTTTTTT. Protein sequence: CASSSQGMNEKLFF. Drawing the rest from reference TRBV27 and TRBJ1-4, the complete variable domain is EAQVTQNPRYLITVTGKKLTVTCSQNMNHEYMSWYRQDPGLGLRQIYYSMNVEVTDKGDVPEGYKVSRKEKRNFPLILESPSPNQTSLYFCASSSQGMNEKLFFGSGTQLSVL.

The chain couples TRBV7-3 to TRBJ2-7; 9 bases fit TRBD1. J lost 2 bases, V lost 5 bases, and 4 bases had no gene match. This CDR3 is built from 14 residues. Germline CDR1 and CDR2: SGHTA and FQGTGA. CDR3 coding DNA: TGTGCCAGCAGCCCGGGACAGGGTCCCTACGAGCAGTACTTC. Translation gives CASSPGQGPYEQYF. Full variable domain (remainder filled in from reference TRBV7-3 and TRBJ2-7): GAGVSQTPSNKVTEKGKYVELRCDPISGHTALYWYRQSLGQGPEFLIYFQGTGAADDSGLPNDRFFAVRPEGSVSTLKIQRTERGDSAVYLCASSPGQGPYEQYFGPGTRLTVT.

The chain has TRBV28 and TRBJ2-3; D possibly corresponds to TRBD1 (5 bases). Trimming took 6 bases from V and 2 from J, leaving 9 bases between them. This CDR3 has 13 residues. Germline lookup yields CDR1 MDHEN and CDR2 SYDVKM. This chain's CDR3 is CASRDINTDTQYF. In DNA form, the CDR3 reads TGTGCCAGCAGGGACATAAACACAGATACGCAGTATTTT.

This clone was detected only a few times. The rearrangement uses TRBV7-2 and TRBJ2-3; 13 bases match TRBD2. Germline CDR1 is SGHTA and CDR2 is FQGNSA. The CDR3 consists of 18 residues. With V trimmed by 5 bases and J by 4 bases, 12 bases remained unmatched. The CDR3 DNA sequence: TGTGCCAGCAGCCACGTCGGGACTAGCGGGATTAGGGCAGATACGCAGTATTTT. It translates to CASSHVGTSGIRADTQYF. The full variable domain, rest sourced from reference TRBV7-2 and TRBJ2-3, is GAGVSQSPSNKVTEKGKDVELRCDPISGHTALYWYRQSLGQGLEFLIYFQGNSAPDKSGLPSDRFSAERTGGSVSTLTIQRTQQEDSAVYLCASSHVGTSGIRADTQYFGPGTRLTVL.

The chain recombines TRBV18 with TRBJ1-1; D may be TRBD1 (6 bases). CDR1 is KGHSH and CDR2 is LQKENI in the germline V gene. The germline V and J ends were trimmed by 3 bases and 5 bases, with 16 bases remaining between them. The CDR3 is 15 amino acids. CDR3 bases: TGTGCCAGCTCACCCCTGACACAGGGACGGACTGAAGCTTTCTTT. Encoded protein: CASSPLTQGRTEAFF.

This clone occurred many times. The chain links TRBV25-1 to TRBJ2-7, with 9 bases matching TRBD1. V lost 3 bases, J lost 4 bases, and 4 bases stayed unmatched. The CDR3 is 14 amino acids. The germline CDR1 and CDR2 sequences are MGHDK and SYGVNS. The CDR3 is CASSDPTGGYEQYF. As DNA, the CDR3 is TGTGCCAGCAGTGACCCGACAGGGGGGTACGAGCAGTACTTC.